The clone carrying this T cell receptor (beta chain) was observed at least ten times. Its antigen is as yet unknown. These data originate in a study of breast tumors, draining lymph nodes, adjacent tissues. Points from the study as a whole: Tumor T cell lymph node origin was a supported hypothesis, not proven. Tumor repertoires ranked between lymph nodes and nontumor tissue in diversity, with V and J gene preferences. Compared with basal-like, luminal-like tumors shared significantly more repertoire with nontumor tissue.

TCRdb re-called the multiplex PCR reads through MiXCR, storing one row per CDR3 protein. This table holds about 230,000 distinct CDR3 sequences, less than 40% found once. CDR1 and CDR2 from the germline V gene are KGHSH and LQKENI. This CDR3 contains 17 residues. The ends lost 0 bases at V and 3 bases at J; junction bases unmatched: 1. The lymph nodes were axillary draining lymph nodes from breast cancer patients. Sequenced sample: axillary lymph node tissue. This chain uses TRBV18 with TRBJ2-6; 11 bases line up with TRBD2. The origin of this receptor is a female donor with breast cancer. Some clones in this sample may be carry-over from other donors' samples. CDR3 loop: CASSPPGLADGANVLTF. The CDR3 coding sequence is TGTGCCAGCTCACCACCGGGACTAGCGGATGGGGCCAACGTCCTGACTTTC.